What follows describes a single TCR beta chain. Antigen: not known. This sample stems from a study of CD8 T cells in Susac syndrome. Whole-study findings and limits: Susac CD8+ cells expanded clonally the most in TEMRA cells and in active patients.

CDR3 size: 13 residues. V was clipped by 2 bases and J by 6 bases, with 8 bases between them. Germline-derived CDR1 and CDR2 are MDHEN and SYDVKM. Staining of CD27 and CD45RA delineated the memory subsets employed in TEMRA sorting. TCR beta sequences were obtained from blood CD8+ and CD4+ T cells. With random hexamers, about 0.45 to 1 ug RNA was reverse transcribed. An immunoSEQ multiplex PCR generated amplified TCR beta CDR3 products spanning 54 Vbeta and 13 Jbeta. Each CDR3 protein is one row after TCRdb ran MiXCR on the immunoSEQ multiplex PCR reads. The table shows 2,500 to 3,000 distinct CDR3 sequences, with over 65% occurring only once.

This receptor was identified in a human donor with Susac syndrome. J is TRBJ2-1 and V is TRBV28; D gene ambiguous. Source material: CD8+ TEMRA cells from PBMCs. Subset noted: FACS-sorted terminally differentiated effector memory CD8+ T cells re-expressing CD45RA (CD8+ TEMRA). The CDR3 protein is CASSLTVFNEQFF. In DNA, the CDR3 is TGTGCCAGCAGTTTAACGGTTTTCAATGAGCAGTTCTTC.